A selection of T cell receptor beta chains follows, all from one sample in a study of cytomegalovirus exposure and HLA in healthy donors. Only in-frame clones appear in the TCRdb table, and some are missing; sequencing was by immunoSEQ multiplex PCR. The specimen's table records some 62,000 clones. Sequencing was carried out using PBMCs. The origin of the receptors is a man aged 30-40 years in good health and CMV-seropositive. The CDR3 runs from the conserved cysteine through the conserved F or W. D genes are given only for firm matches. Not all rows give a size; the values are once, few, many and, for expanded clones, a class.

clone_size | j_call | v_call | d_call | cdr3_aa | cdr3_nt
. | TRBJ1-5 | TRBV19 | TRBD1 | CASSIEAGGGQPQHF | TGTGCCAGTAGTATAGAGGCAGGGGGCGGTCAGCCCCAGCATTTT
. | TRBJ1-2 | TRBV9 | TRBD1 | CASSVRQGYGYTF | TGTGCCAGCAGCGTGAGACAGGGGTATGGCTACACCTTC
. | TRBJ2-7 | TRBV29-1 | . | CSVVWQGGRYEQYF | TGCAGCGTTGTTTGGCAGGGGGGCCGCTACGAGCAGTACTTC
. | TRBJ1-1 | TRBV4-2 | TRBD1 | CASSKDRENTEAFF | TGTGCCAGCAGCAAGGACAGGGAGAACACTGAAGCTTTCTTT
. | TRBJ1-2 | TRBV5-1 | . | CASSNPVTAYNYGYTF | TGCGCCAGCAGCAACCCAGTCACCGCTTATAACTATGGCTACACCTTC
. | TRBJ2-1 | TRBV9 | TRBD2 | CASSVGLAAQDEQFF | TGTGCCAGCAGCGTAGGACTAGCAGCCCAAGATGAGCAGTTCTTC
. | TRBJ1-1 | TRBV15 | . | CATSRAFRRNDEAFF | TGTGCCACCAGCAGGGCCTTCCGTCGTAACGATGAAGCTTTCTTT
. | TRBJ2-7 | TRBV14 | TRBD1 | CASSQVRRGPGSYEQYF | TGTGCCAGCAGCCAAGTTCGCAGGGGGCCGGGCTCCTACGAGCAGTACTTC
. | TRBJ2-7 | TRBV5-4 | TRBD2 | CASSRIGVAGPYEQYF | TGTGCCAGCAGCCGGATCGGGGTAGCGGGTCCATACGAGCAGTACTTC
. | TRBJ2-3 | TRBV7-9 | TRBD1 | CASSFSSRTGRRSTDTQYF | TGTGCCAGCAGCTTTAGCAGCCGGACAGGCCGTAGAAGCACAGATACGCAGTATTTT
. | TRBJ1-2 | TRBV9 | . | CASSPRSSGGIYGYTF | TGTGCCAGCAGCCCCCGTAGCTCCGGCGGGATCTATGGCTACACCTTC
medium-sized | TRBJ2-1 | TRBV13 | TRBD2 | CASTRGLAHNEQFF | TGTGCCAGCACCCGGGGACTAGCGCACAATGAGCAGTTCTTC
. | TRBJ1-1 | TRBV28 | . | CASGAAGVVPEAFF | TGTGCCAGCGGAGCGGCCGGGGTCGTACCTGAAGCTTTCTTT
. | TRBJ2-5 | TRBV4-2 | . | CASSQEGRGIETQYF | TGTGCCAGCAGCCAAGAGGGGAGGGGGATTGAGACCCAGTACTTC
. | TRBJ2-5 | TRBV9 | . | CASSVTGGIQETQYF | TGTGCCAGCAGCGTCACCGGGGGAATACAAGAGACCCAGTACTTC
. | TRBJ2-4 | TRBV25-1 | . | CASSETEGAKNIQYF | TGTGCCAGCAGTGAAACCGAGGGTGCCAAAAACATTCAGTACTTC
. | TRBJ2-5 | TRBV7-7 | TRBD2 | CASSPRGSQETQYF | TGTGCTAGCAGCCCGCGCGGGAGCCAAGAGACCCAGTACTTC
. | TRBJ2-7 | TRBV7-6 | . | CASSLGAGEYEQYF | TGTGCCAGCAGCTTAGGGGCAGGGGAGTACGAGCAGTACTTC
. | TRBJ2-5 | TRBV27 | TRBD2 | CASSHSLAANQVQETQYF | TGTGCCAGCAGTCACAGCCTAGCGGCAAACCAGGTCCAAGAGACCCAGTACTTC
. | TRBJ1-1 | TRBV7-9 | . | CASSPGGANTEAFF | TGTGCCAGCAGTCCCGGGGGGGCTAACACTGAAGCTTTCTTT
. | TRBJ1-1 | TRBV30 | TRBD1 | CAWSVQAGGDTEAFF | TGTGCCTGGAGTGTACAGGCAGGGGGCGATACTGAAGCTTTCTTT
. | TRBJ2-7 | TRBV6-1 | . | CASSEYSSPAYEQYF | TGTGCCAGCAGTGAATACAGTTCGCCCGCCTACGAGCAGTACTTC
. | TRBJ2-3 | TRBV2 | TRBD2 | CATSSGGAGTDTQYF | TGTGCCACCTCTAGCGGGGGGGCCGGCACAGATACGCAGTATTTT
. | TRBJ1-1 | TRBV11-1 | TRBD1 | CASSLGTGVTEAFF | TGTGCCAGCAGCTTAGGGACAGGGGTTACTGAAGCTTTCTTT
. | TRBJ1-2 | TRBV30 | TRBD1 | CAWRTGFNYGYTF | TGTGCCTGGCGGACAGGGTTTAACTATGGCTACACCTTC
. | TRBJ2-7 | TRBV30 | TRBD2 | CAWSVLKRGGYEQYF | TGTGCCTGGAGTGTACTAAAGCGGGGGGGGTACGAGCAGTACTTC
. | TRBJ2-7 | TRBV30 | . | CAGAKATYEQYF | TGTGCTGGGGCTAAGGCGACTTACGAGCAGTACTTC
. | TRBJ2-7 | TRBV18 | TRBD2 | CASSLTGGSSNEQYF | TGTGCCAGCTCCCTTACGGGCGGGAGTTCCAACGAGCAGTACTTC
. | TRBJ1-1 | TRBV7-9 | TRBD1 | CASRLTGKSEVRNTEAFF | TGTGCCAGCAGGCTGACAGGGAAAAGCGAAGTTCGGAACACTGAAGCTTTCTTT
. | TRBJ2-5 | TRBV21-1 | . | CASSKNDTQETQYF | TGTGCCAGCAGCAAAAACGACACCCAAGAGACCCAGTACTTC
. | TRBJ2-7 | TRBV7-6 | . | CASSNTGAYEQYF | TGTGCCAGCAGCAATACAGGAGCCTACGAGCAGTACTTC
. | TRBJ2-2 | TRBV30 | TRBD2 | CAWSSGGPGTGELFF | TGTGCCTGGAGTTCGGGGGGGCCGGGTACCGGGGAGCTGTTTTTT
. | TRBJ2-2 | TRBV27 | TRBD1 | CASSAGQAVTGELFF | TGTGCCTCCTCCGCGGGACAGGCGGTAACCGGGGAGCTGTTTTTT
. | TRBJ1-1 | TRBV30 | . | CAWSVQGRLNTEAFF | TGTGCCTGGAGTGTACAGGGCCGGTTGAACACTGAAGCTTTCTTT
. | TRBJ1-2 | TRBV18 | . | CASSPGIQGDYGYTF | TGTGCCAGCTCACCAGGGATACAGGGAGACTATGGCTACACCTTC
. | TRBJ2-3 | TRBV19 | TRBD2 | CASSTASGRRDTQYF | TGTGCCAGTAGTACGGCTAGCGGGAGGAGAGATACGCAGTATTTT
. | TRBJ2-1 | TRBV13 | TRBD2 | CASSKAGGGLSDEQFF | TGTGCCAGCAGCAAGGCGGGGGGGGGATTAAGCGATGAGCAGTTCTTC
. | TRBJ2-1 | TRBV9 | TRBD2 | CASSVGGAKDEQFF | TGTGCCAGCAGCGTCGGGGGGGCGAAAGATGAGCAGTTCTTC
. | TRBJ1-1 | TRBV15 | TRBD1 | CATSNRQGLNTEAFF | TGTGCCACCAGCAACAGACAGGGGCTGAACACTGAAGCTTTCTTT
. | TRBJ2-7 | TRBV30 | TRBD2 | CAGSPGTSGKGEQYF | TGTGCCGGGAGTCCAGGGACTAGCGGCAAGGGCGAGCAGTACTTC
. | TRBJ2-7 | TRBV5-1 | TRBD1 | CASSTGTDNSEQYF | TGCGCCAGCAGCACCGGGACAGACAATTCCGAGCAGTACTTC
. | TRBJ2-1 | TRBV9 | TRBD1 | CASSVAQGASDNEQFF | TGTGCCAGCAGCGTAGCACAGGGGGCTTCCGACAATGAGCAGTTCTTC
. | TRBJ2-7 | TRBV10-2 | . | CASSDRGTDYEQYF | TGCGCCAGCAGTGATCGGGGGACGGACTACGAGCAGTACTTC
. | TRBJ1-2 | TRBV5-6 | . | CASSLISAGANYGYTF | TGTGCCAGCAGCTTAATCTCGGCAGGGGCGAACTATGGCTACACCTTC
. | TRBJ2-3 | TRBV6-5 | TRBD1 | CASRDGTGVADTQYF | TGTGCCAGCAGGGACGGGACAGGGGTAGCAGATACGCAGTATTTT
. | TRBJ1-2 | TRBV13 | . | CASSPQGRGGYTF | TGTGCCAGCAGCCCCCAGGGGAGAGGTGGCTACACCTTC
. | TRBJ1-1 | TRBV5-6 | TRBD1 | CASSFQGGEAFF | TGTGCCAGCAGCTTTCAGGGGGGTGAAGCTTTCTTT
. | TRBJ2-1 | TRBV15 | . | CATSRGTGRENNEQFF | TGTGCCACCAGCAGAGGGACGGGCAGGGAAAACAATGAGCAGTTCTTC
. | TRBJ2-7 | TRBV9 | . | CASSVGTSRSYEQYF | TGTGCCAGCAGCGTAGGAACCTCGCGGAGCTACGAGCAGTACTTC
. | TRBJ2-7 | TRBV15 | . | CATSRDREASYEQYF | TGTGCCACCAGCAGAGATCGGGAAGCATCCTACGAGCAGTACTTC
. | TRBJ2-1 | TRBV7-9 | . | CASSALDYYNEQFF | TGTGCCAGCAGCGCTCTGGACTACTACAATGAGCAGTTCTTC
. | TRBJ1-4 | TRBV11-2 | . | CASSPEGTRNEKLFF | TGTGCCAGCAGCCCGGAGGGGACTCGGAATGAAAAACTGTTTTTT
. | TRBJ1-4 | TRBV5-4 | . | CASSSWTDATNEKLFF | TGTGCCAGCAGCTCTTGGACAGACGCAACTAATGAAAAACTGTTTTTT
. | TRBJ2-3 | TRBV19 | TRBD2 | CASSRFSGNYQDTQYF | TGTGCCAGTAGTCGGTTTAGCGGGAATTACCAAGATACGCAGTATTTT
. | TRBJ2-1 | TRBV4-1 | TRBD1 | CASSQDPGRGRRNEQFF | TGCGCCAGCAGCCAAGATCCGGGCAGGGGGCGCAGAAATGAGCAGTTCTTC
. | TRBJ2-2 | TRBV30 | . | CAWAGTGGELFF | TGTGCCTGGGCGGGAACGGGAGGGGAGCTGTTTTTT
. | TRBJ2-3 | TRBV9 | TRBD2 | CASSVTSGTSLDTQYF | TGTGCCAGCAGCGTCACTAGCGGGACTTCTCTAGATACGCAGTATTTT
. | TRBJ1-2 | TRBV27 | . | CASSLLGATGYTF | TGTGCCAGCAGTTTATTAGGGGCTACTGGCTACACCTTC